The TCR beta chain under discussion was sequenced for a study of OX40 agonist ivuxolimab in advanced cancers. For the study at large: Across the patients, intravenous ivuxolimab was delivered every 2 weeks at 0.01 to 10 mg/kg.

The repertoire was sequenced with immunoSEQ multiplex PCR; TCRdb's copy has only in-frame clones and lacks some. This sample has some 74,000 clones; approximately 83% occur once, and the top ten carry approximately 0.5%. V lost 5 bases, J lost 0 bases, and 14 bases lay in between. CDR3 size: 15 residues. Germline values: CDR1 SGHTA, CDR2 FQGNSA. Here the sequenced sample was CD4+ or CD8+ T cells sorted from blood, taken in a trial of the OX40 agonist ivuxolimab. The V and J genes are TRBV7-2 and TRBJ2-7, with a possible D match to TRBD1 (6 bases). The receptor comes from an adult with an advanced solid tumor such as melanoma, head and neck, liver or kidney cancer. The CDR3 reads CASSVTGPSSYEQYF. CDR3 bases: TGTGCCAGCAGCGTAACAGGGCCATCCTCCTACGAGCAGTACTTC.